These 6 T cell receptor beta chains originate from one sample sequenced in a study of T cell responses to AZD1222 COVID-19 vaccine. Produced via immunoSEQ multiplex PCR; TCRdb's table is partial and in-frame only. Among around 100,000 clones listed, over 90% were seen once. The sequenced sample was peripheral blood, obtained on day 0 of AZD1222 vaccination. These TCRs come from an adult in good health.

V is TRBV10-3 and J is TRBJ2-7; the match to TRBD2 covers 7 bases. This CDR3 is built from 15 residues. Germline lookup yields CDR1 ENHRY and CDR2 SYGVKD. V lost 11 bases, J lost 3 bases, and 16 bases stayed unmatched. CDR3 region: CASLGEGRVSYEQYF. CDR3 bases: TGTGCCTCTTTGGGGGAGGGCAGGGTCAGCTACGAGCAGTACTTC.

In DNA, the CDR3 is TGTGCCAGCAGCGTTTACCCTAGTAGCAATCAGCCCCAGCATTTT. Its translation: CASSVYPSSNQPQHF. This rearrangement joins TRBV4-2 to TRBJ1-5; no firm D call. Germline values: CDR1 LGHNA, CDR2 YNFKEQ. The CDR3 length is 15 residues. Trimming shortened V by 5 bases and J by 0 bases, and 11 bases separated the two germline ends.

The chain carries TRBV4-2 and TRBJ1-4; no firm D call. The length of the CDR3 is 15 residues. With 1 base removed from V and 0 bases from J, the gap between germline ends came to 6 bases. CDR1 LGHNA and CDR2 YNFKEQ come from the germline V gene. The CDR3 loop reads CASSQVTATNEKLFF. The CDR3 DNA is TGTGCCAGCAGCCAAGTAACAGCAACTAATGAAAAACTGTTTTTT.

This chain uses TRBV19 with TRBJ2-3, with TRBD1 as a possible D gene (6 bases). This CDR3 spans 15 amino acids. Deletions cut 9 bases from V and 2 bases from J, with 18 bases between. Germline CDR1 is LNHDA and CDR2 is SQIVND (reference sequence). The CDR3 bases are TGTGCCAGCAACCCCCAGGGGACAAACACAGATACGCAGTATTTT. Protein sequence: CASNPQGTNTDTQYF.

CDR3 sequence (DNA): TGTGCCAGCACCCCTGGGAGGGGGCGCAACGAGCAGTACTTC. Its translation is CASTPGRGRNEQYF. V and J are TRBV28 and TRBJ2-7; D is tentatively TRBD1 or TRBD2 (7 bases each). With 7 bases removed from V and 5 bases from J, the gap between germline ends came to 18 bases. From germline, CDR1 is MDHEN and CDR2 SYDVKM. This CDR3 has 14 residues.

The J gene is TRBJ2-7, the V gene TRBV5-1, with D tentatively TRBD2 (5 bases). Germline CDR1 SGHRS, CDR2 YFSETQ. With 0 bases removed from V and 2 bases from J, the gap between germline ends came to 9 bases. The CDR3 has 14 residues. The CDR3 DNA is TGCGCCAGCAGCTTGGAAGTGAGGGCCTACGAGCAGTACTTC. Translated: CASSLEVRAYEQYF. Variable domain in full (rest from reference TRBV5-1 and TRBJ2-7): KAGVTQTPRYLIKTRGQQVTLSCSPISGHRSVSWYQQTPGQGLQFLFEYFSETQRNKGNFPGRFSGRQFSNSRSEMNVSTLELGDSALYLCASSLEVRAYEQYFGPGTRLTVT.